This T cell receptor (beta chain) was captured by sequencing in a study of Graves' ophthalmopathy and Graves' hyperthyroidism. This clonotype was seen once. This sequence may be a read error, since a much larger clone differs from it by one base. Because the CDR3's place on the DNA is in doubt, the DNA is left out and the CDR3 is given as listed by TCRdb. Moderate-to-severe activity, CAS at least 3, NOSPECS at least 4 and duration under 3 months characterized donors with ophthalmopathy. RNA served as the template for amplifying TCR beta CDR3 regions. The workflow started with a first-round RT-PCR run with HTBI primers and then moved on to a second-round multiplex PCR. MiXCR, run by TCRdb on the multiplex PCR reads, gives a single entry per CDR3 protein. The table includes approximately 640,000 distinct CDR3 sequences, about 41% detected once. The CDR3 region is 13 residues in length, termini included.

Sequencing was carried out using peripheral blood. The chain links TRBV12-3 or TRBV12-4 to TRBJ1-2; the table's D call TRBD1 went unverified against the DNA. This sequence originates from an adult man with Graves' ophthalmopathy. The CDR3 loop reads CASGGTASYGCTF.